This T cell receptor (beta chain) was captured by sequencing in a study of tumor-infiltrating lymphocytes in primary liver carcinoma. Co-extracted RNA and DNA came from 20-30 mg of unsorted bulk tissue. Of note for this clonotype: A read error is possible here, since a much larger clone lies one base away.

A constant-region primer primed TCR beta cDNA synthesis from 400 to 600 ng of total RNA. Employing slightly modified ARM-PCR, three nested multiplex PCR rounds were run, and these gave rise to the TCR beta libraries. In TCRdb, the multiplex PCR reads were re-called with MiXCR into one record per CDR3 protein. Of 90,000 to 150,000 distinct CDR3 sequences in the sample, around 70% are singletons; the top ten hold 7.5% to 10%. The source material was tumor-adjacent normal liver tissue. The sequence was collected from a woman in her sixties or seventies with primary liver carcinoma and hepatitis B virus infection.

The CDR3 region has the DNA TGCAGTGCTGGAGATCGGGAAGGGGGCTACGAGCAGTACTTC. It is translated as CSAGDREGGYEQYF. This rearrangement joins TRBV20-1 to TRBJ2-7; D is perhaps TRBD1 (6 bases). The CDR3 contains 14 residues. The V gene's germline CDR1 is DFQATT and CDR2 SNEGSKA (reference sequence).